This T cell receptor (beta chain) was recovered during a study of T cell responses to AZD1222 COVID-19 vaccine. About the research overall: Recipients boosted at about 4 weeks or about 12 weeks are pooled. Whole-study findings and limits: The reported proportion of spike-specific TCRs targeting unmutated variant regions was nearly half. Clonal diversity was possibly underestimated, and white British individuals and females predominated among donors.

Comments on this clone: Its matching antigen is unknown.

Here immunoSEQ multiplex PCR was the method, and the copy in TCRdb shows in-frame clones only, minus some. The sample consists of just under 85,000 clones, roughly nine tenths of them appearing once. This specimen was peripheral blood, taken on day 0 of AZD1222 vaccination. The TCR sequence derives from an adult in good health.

CDR3 protein: CASSYLLAGDYEQYF. In nucleotides, the CDR3 is TGTGCCAGCAGCTATCTACTAGCGGGGGATTACGAGCAGTACTTC. The rearrangement uses TRBV7-9 and TRBJ2-7, with 11 bases matching TRBD2. Germline loops: CDR1 SEHNR, CDR2 FQNEAQ (reference sequence). The CDR3 spans 15 residues. The V and J ends lost 4 bases and 4 bases, in that order; junction bases with no gene match: 6.